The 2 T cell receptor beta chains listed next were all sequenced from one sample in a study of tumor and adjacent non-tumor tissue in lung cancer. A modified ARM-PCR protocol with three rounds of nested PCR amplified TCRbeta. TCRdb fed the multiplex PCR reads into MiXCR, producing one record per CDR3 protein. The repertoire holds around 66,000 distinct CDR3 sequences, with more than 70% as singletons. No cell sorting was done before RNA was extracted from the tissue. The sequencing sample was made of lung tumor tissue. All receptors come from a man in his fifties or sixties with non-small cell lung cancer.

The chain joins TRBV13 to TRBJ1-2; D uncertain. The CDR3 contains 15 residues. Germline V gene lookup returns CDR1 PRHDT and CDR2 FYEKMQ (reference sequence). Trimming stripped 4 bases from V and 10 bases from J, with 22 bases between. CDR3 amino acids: CASSSQPGSRQDYTF. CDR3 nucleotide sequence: TGTGCCAGCAGCTCACAACCCGGGAGCCGCCAAGACTACACCTTC.

The CDR3 region has the DNA TGCAGCGCCGCCCAGAATAGCGGGAGGATGAAGGGAGAGCAGTTCTTC. Translating gives CSAAQNSGRMKGEQFF. The V gene is TRBV29-1, the J gene TRBJ2-1, with 10 bases identical to TRBD2. The CDR3 totals 16 residues. With V trimmed by 7 bases and J by 10 bases, 19 bases remained unmatched. CDR1 SQVTM and CDR2 ANQGSEA come from the germline V gene.